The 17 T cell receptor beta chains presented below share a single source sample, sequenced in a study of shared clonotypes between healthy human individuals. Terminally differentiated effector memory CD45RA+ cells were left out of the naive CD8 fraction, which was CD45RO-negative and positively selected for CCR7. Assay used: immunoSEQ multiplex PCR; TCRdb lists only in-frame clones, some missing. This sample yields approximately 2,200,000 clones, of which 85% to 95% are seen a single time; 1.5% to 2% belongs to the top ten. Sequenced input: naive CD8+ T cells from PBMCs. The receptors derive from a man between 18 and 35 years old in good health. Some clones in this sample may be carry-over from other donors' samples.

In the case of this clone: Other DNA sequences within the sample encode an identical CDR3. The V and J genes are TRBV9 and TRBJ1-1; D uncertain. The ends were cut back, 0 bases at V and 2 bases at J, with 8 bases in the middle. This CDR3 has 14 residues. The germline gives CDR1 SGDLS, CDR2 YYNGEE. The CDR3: CASSVEQKNTEAFF. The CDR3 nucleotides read TGTGCCAGCAGCGTAGAACAGAAAAACACTGAAGCTTTCTTT.

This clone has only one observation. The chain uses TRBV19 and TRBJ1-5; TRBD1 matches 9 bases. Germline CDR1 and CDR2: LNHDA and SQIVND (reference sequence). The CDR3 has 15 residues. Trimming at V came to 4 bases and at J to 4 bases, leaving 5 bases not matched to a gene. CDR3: CASSTQGAGNQPQHF. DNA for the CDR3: TGTGCCAGTAGTACACAGGGGGCTGGAAATCAGCCCCAGCATTTT.

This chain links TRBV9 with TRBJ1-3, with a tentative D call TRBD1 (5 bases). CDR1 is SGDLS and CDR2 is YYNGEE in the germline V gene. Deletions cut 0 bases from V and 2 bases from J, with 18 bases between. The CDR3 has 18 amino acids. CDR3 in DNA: TGTGCCAGCAGCGTAGAAGACGTGACTTACAGGACTGGAAACACCATATATTTT. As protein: CASSVEDVTYRTGNTIYF.

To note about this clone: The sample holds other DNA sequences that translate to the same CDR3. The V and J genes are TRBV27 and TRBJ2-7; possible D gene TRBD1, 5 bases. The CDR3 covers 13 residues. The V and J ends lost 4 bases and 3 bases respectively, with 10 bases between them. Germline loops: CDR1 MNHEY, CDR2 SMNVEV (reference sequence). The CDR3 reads CASSYGQDYEQYF. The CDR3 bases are TGTGCCAGCAGTTACGGACAAGACTACGAGCAGTACTTC.

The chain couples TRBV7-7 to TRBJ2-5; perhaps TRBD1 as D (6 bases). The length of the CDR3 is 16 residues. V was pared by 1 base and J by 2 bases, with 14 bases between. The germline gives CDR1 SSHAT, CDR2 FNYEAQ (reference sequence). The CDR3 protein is CASSLGQGRRQETQYF. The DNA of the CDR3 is TGTGCCAGCAGCTTAGGTCAGGGGCGACGGCAAGAGACCCAGTACTTC. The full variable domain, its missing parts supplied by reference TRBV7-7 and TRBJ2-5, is GAGVSQSPRYKVTKRGQDVTLRCDPISSHATLYWYQQALGQGPEFLTYFNYEAQPDKSGLPSDRFSAERPEGSISTLTIQRTEQRDSAMYRCASSLGQGRRQETQYFGPGTRLLVL.

CDR3 sequence: CASSLGSQRPQHF. The CDR3 coding sequence is TGTGCCAGCAGCTTAGGGTCCCAGAGGCCCCAGCATTTT. The chain couples TRBV13 to TRBJ1-5; D call uncertain. The CDR3 has 13 residues. Germline V gene sequence: CDR1 PRHDT, CDR2 FYEKMQ (reference sequence). V dropped 0 bases and J dropped 9 bases, with 9 bases sitting between them.

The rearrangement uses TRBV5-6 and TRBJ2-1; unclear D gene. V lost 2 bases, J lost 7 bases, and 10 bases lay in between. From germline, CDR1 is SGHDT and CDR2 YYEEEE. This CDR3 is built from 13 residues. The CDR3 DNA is TGTGCCAGCAGCTTTACGGTGCCTAATGAGCAGTTCTTC. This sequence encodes CASSFTVPNEQFF.

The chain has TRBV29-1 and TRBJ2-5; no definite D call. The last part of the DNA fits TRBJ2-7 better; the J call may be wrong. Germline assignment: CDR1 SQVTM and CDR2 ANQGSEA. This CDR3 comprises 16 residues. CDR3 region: CSVVGLVGNIWYEQYF. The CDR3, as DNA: TGCAGCGTTGTAGGGTTAGTGGGAAACATTTGGTACGAGCAGTACTTC.

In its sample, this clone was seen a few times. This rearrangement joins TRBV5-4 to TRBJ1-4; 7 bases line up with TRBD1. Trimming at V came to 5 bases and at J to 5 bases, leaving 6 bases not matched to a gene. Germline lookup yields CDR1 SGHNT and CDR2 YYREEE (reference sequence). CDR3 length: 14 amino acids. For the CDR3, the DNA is TGTGCCAGCAGTCAAGACAGGGACAATGAAAAACTGTTTTTT. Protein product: CASSQDRDNEKLFF.

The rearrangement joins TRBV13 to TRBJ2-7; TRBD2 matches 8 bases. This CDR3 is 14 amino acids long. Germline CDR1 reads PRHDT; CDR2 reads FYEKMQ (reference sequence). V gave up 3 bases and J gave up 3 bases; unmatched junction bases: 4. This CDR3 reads CASSLRGAFYEQYF. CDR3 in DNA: TGTGCCAGCAGCTTGCGGGGGGCATTCTACGAGCAGTACTTC.

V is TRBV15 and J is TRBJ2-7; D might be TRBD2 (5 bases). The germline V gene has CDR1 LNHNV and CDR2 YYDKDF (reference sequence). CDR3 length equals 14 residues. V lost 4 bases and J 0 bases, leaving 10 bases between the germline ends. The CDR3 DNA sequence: TGTGCCACCAGCACCTCCGGGATCTCCTACGAGCAGTACTTC. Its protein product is CATSTSGISYEQYF.

CDR3 amino acids: CASSQEVIGGTYEQYF. In DNA form, the CDR3 reads TGTGCCAGCAGCCAAGAGGTGATCGGAGGTACCTACGAGCAGTACTTC. The rearrangement uses TRBV14 and TRBJ2-7; the D gene is possibly TRBD2 (5 bases). The CDR3 totals 16 residues. Per germline, CDR1 SGHDN and CDR2 FVKESK. Trimming took 0 bases from V and 2 from J, leaving 14 bases between them. Complete variable domain (other parts from reference TRBV14 and TRBJ2-7): EAGVTQFPSHSVIEKGQTVTLRCDPISGHDNLYWYRRVMGKEIKFLLHFVKESKQDESGMPNNRFLAERTGGTYSTLKVQPAELEDSGVYFCASSQEVIGGTYEQYFGPGTRLTVT.

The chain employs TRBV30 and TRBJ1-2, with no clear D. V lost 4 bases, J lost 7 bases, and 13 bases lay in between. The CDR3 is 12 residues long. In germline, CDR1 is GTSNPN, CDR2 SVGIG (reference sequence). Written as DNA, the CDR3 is TGTGCCTGGATAGGAGGGTCCGGTGGCTACACCTTC. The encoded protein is CAWIGGSGGYTF.

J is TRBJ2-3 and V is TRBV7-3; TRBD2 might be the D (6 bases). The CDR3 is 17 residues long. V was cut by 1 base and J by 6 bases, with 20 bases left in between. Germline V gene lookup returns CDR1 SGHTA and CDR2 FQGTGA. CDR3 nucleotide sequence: TGTGCCAGCAGCTTAATGGGAGGCAGGGCATACCTGGATACGCAGTATTTT. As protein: CASSLMGGRAYLDTQYF.

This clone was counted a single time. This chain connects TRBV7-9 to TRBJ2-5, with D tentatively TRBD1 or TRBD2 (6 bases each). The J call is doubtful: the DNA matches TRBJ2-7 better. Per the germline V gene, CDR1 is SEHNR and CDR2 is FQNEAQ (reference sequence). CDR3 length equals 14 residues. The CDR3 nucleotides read TGTGCCAGCAGGGCCGGAGGGGGTTCCTACGAGCAGTACTTC. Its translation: CASRAGGGSYEQYF.

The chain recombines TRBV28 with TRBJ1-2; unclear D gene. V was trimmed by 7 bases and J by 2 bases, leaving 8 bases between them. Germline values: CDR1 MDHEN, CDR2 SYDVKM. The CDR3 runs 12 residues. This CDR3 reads CASNTGNYGYTF. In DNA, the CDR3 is TGTGCCAGCAATACGGGAAACTATGGCTACACCTTC.

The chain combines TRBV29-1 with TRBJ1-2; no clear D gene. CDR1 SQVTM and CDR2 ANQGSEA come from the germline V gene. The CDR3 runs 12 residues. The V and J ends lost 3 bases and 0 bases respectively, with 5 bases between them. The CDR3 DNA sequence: TGCAGCGTTGAGGCAGCTAACTATGGCTACACCTTC. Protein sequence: CSVEAANYGYTF.